Listed below are T cell receptor beta chains from one sample, sequenced in a study of cytomegalovirus exposure and HLA in healthy donors. TCRdb's table, derived via immunoSEQ multiplex PCR, lists solely in-frame clones and lacks some. The sample has under 150,000 clones, roughly 84% seen once. The sample comprised PBMCs. The receptors here all came from a girl aged 2-10 years in good health and CMV-seronegative. The CDR3 runs from the conserved cysteine through the conserved F or W. D genes are given only for firm matches. Size tells how often a clone was seen (once, few, many) or the class of an expanded clone, and some rows leave it out.

len: 13; d_gene: TRBD1; v_gene: TRBV10-3; abundance: NA; j_gene: TRBJ1-2; CDR3aa: CAISGQGNYGYTF; CDR3nt: TGTGCCATCAGCGGACAGGGAAACTATGGCTACACCTTC
len: 15; d_gene: TRBD2; v_gene: TRBV9; abundance: NA; j_gene: TRBJ2-1; CDR3aa: CASSVGGRNYNEQFF; CDR3nt: TGTGCCAGCAGCGTAGGCGGGAGGAACTACAATGAGCAGTTCTTC
len: 15; d_gene: TRBD1; v_gene: TRBV7-9; abundance: NA; j_gene: TRBJ1-1; CDR3aa: CASSLRDRVNTEAFF; CDR3nt: TGTGCCAGCAGCTTGAGGGACAGGGTGAACACTGAAGCTTTCTTT
len: 14; d_gene: NA; v_gene: TRBV14; abundance: NA; j_gene: TRBJ1-2; CDR3aa: CASSPSSFNYGYTF; CDR3nt: TGTGCCAGCAGCCCCTCTTCTTTTAACTATGGCTACACCTTC
len: 13; d_gene: NA; v_gene: TRBV30; abundance: NA; j_gene: TRBJ2-3; CDR3aa: CAWSALSSRERYF; CDR3nt: TGTGCCTGGAGCGCTTTATCTTCAAGGGAGCGGTATTTT
len: 15; d_gene: NA; v_gene: TRBV11-2; abundance: NA; j_gene: TRBJ2-7; CDR3aa: CASSFLPGNSYEQYF; CDR3nt: TGTGCCAGCAGCTTTCTCCCCGGGAACTCCTACGAGCAGTACTTC
len: 14; d_gene: NA; v_gene: TRBV5-1; abundance: NA; j_gene: TRBJ1-2; CDR3aa: CASSPQVGADGYTF; CDR3nt: TGCGCCAGCAGCCCCCAGGTGGGGGCCGATGGCTACACCTTC
len: 14; d_gene: NA; v_gene: TRBV11-1; abundance: few; j_gene: TRBJ1-1; CDR3aa: CASSFGLMNTEAFF; CDR3nt: TGTGCCAGCAGCTTCGGACTCATGAACACTGAAGCTTTCTTT
len: 15; d_gene: TRBD1; v_gene: TRBV30; abundance: NA; j_gene: TRBJ1-1; CDR3aa: CAWTRPGTGNTEAFF; CDR3nt: TGTGCCTGGACCCGCCCGGGGACAGGGAACACTGAAGCTTTCTTT
len: 16; d_gene: TRBD2; v_gene: TRBV15; abundance: NA; j_gene: TRBJ2-1; CDR3aa: CATSREWREGGHEQFF; CDR3nt: TGTGCCACCAGCAGAGAGTGGCGGGAGGGCGGACATGAGCAGTTCTTC
len: 17; d_gene: TRBD2; v_gene: TRBV28; abundance: NA; j_gene: TRBJ2-4; CDR3aa: CASSPGTSGSRRNIQYF; CDR3nt: TGTGCCAGCAGTCCCGGGACTAGCGGGAGCAGGAGGAACATTCAGTACTTC
len: 16; d_gene: TRBD2; v_gene: TRBV7-9; abundance: NA; j_gene: TRBJ2-5; CDR3aa: CASSLGAGGPFETQYF; CDR3nt: TGTGCCAGCAGCTTAGGGGCGGGAGGGCCGTTTGAGACCCAGTACTTC